Presented here are 30 T cell receptor beta chains from one specimen sequenced in a study of T cells expressing NK-cell markers. TCRdb processed the 5' RACE reads again and assigns one entry to each CDR3 protein, with no DNA. This sample contains roughly 390,000 distinct CDR3 sequences. Sequences were obtained from blood T cells: a sorted CD56 or NKG2C T cell subset, CD4+ or CD8+ T cells, or bulk PBMC T cells (not recorded which). The receptors derive from a man aged 18-70 years in good health.

V is TRBV28 and J is TRBJ1-4; TCRdb's D call, TRBD1, is unchecked because there is no DNA. Germline CDR1 reads MDHEN; CDR2 reads SYDVKM. The CDR3 sequence is 17 residues long. The CDR3 reads CASIAGTASVTNEKLFF.

The chain links TRBV14 to TRBJ2-1; TCRdb picks TRBD2, but there is no DNA to check that call. The CDR3 covers 19 residues. Looked up from germline, CDR1 is SGHDN and CDR2 is FVKESK. The CDR3 here is CASSQDSGKLAGANNEQFF.

The chain carries TRBV28 and TRBJ2-7; TCRdb picks TRBD1, but there is no DNA to check that call. From germline, CDR1 is MDHEN and CDR2 SYDVKM. The CDR3 is 19 residues long. The CDR3 here is CASSSPHVGPHPSSYEQYF.

The chain combines TRBV24-1 with TRBJ2-2. The CDR3 covers 12 residues. Germline-derived CDR1 and CDR2 are KGHDR and SFDVKD. Here the CDR3 reads CATRGITGELFF.

This sequence joins TRBV6-4 and TRBJ2-1; TCRdb designates TRBD1, a call that cannot be tested without DNA. Germline CDR1 and CDR2: MRHNA and SNTAGT. This CDR3 is 14 amino acids long. CDR3 residues: CASRQGFERGEQFF.

V is TRBV5-1 and J is TRBJ1-5; TCRdb gives TRBD1 as the D gene, but with no DNA this cannot be confirmed. There are 16 residues in the CDR3. CDR1 and CDR2 (germline): SGHRS, YFSETQ. The CDR3 protein is CASSLGQGGSHQPQHF.

The chain combines TRBV6-5 with TRBJ1-5. This CDR3 contains 15 residues. CDR1 is MNHEY, CDR2 SVGAGI, per germline. The CDR3 sequence is CASSYSKTANQPQHF.

The V and J genes are TRBV6-1 and TRBJ2-7. This CDR3 is 16 amino acids long. CDR1 and CDR2 (germline): MNHNS, SASEGT. The CDR3 loop reads CASSEYGRTTTYEQYF.

This chain links TRBV3-1 with TRBJ2-5; checking the TCRdb D call of TRBD2 is not possible without DNA. In germline, CDR1 is LGHDT, CDR2 YNNKEL (reference sequence). The CDR3 contains 16 residues. CDR3 sequence reads: CASSQDLSASTETQYF.

V gene TRBV24-1 combines with J gene TRBJ2-7. Germline V gene lookup returns CDR1 KGHDR and CDR2 SFDVKD. The CDR3 runs to 14 residues. The CDR3 spells CATSDSRTLYEQYF.

This chain uses TRBV20-1 with TRBJ2-1; TCRdb lists TRBD2, though no DNA is available to test this call. This CDR3 has 15 amino acids. In germline, CDR1 is DFQATT, CDR2 SNEGSKA (reference sequence). CDR3 in amino acids: CSARRGGALYNEQFF.

The chain couples TRBV3-1 to TRBJ2-3; the TCRdb call, TRBD1, lacks DNA for checking. Germline assignment: CDR1 LGHDT and CDR2 YNNKEL (reference sequence). CDR3 length: 15 residues. This CDR3 reads CASSQSYGGRDTQYF.

V usage is TRBV20-1 and J usage is TRBJ1-1; checking the TCRdb D call of TRBD1 is not possible without DNA. The CDR3 extends over 14 amino acids. Germline V CDR1 and CDR2: DFQATT, SNEGSKA (reference sequence). The CDR3 loop is CSAQYRTGEVEAFF.

The chain couples TRBV5-1 to TRBJ2-1; no DNA is available, so the TRBD1 call from TCRdb remains unchecked. Germline V gene lookup returns CDR1 SGHRS and CDR2 YFSETQ. This CDR3 has 16 amino acids. The CDR3 reads CASSDRDRGAYNEQFF.

The chain combines TRBV2 with TRBJ2-1; as DNA is missing, the TRBD1 call by TCRdb cannot be tested. The CDR3 length is 16 residues. Germline V lookup: CDR1 SNHLY, CDR2 FYNNEI. CDR3 protein: CASSASRDRVHNEQFF.

The rearrangement uses TRBV6-5 and TRBJ2-2; TCRdb designates TRBD1, a call that cannot be tested without DNA. The CDR3 length is 15 residues. Germline V gene sequence: CDR1 MNHEY, CDR2 SVGAGI. The CDR3: CASSLGQGADGELFF.

This chain links TRBV2 with TRBJ1-1. Germline V CDR1 and CDR2: SNHLY, FYNNEI. CDR3 size: 13 residues. The CDR3 loop reads CATSRMRDTEAFF.

The V gene is TRBV29-1, the J gene TRBJ2-5; TCRdb designates TRBD1, a call that cannot be tested without DNA. CDR1 is SQVTM, CDR2 ANQGSEA, per germline. This CDR3 region has 15 residues. This CDR3 reads CSVGGTGGIQETQYF.

The chain is built from TRBV2 and TRBJ2-7; checking the TCRdb D call of TRBD1 is not possible without DNA. The CDR3 contains 15 residues. The germline CDR1 and CDR2 sequences are SNHLY and FYNNEI. The CDR3 is CASSDIRGIAYEQYF.

The chain couples TRBV5-1 to TRBJ1-1; TCRdb names TRBD1, which stays unverified in the absence of DNA. Germline V gene lookup returns CDR1 SGHRS and CDR2 YFSETQ. The CDR3 totals 16 residues. CDR3 residues: CASSPGKGTRDTEAFF.

The chain employs TRBV20-1 and TRBJ1-5; checking the TCRdb D call of TRBD1 is not possible without DNA. CDR1 and CDR2 (germline): DFQATT, SNEGSKA (reference sequence). The CDR3 has 16 residues. The chain's CDR3 is CSAGDTLPVGNQPQHF.

The genes are TRBV20-1 and TRBJ2-2; no DNA is available, so the TRBD1 call from TCRdb remains unchecked. CDR3 length equals 15 residues. Looked up from germline, CDR1 is DFQATT and CDR2 is SNEGSKA (reference sequence). CDR3 protein: CSPRRRGPDTGELFF.

This chain uses TRBV4-2 with TRBJ2-3; the D call of TRBD1 rests on TCRdb alone, since no DNA is present to check it. Looked up from germline, CDR1 is LGHNA and CDR2 is YNFKEQ. The CDR3 loop spans 15 amino acids. CDR3 in amino acids: CASSQGGTSTDTQYF.

The chain employs TRBV12-3 or TRBV12-4 and TRBJ2-2; TCRdb returns TRBD1, unconfirmable since there is no DNA. This CDR3 is built from 16 residues. This CDR3 is CASSPLGGARTGELFF.

The V call is TRBV6-1, the J call TRBJ1-6; TCRdb outputs TRBD1, but without DNA this stays unchecked. Germline CDR1 MNHNS, CDR2 SASEGT. The length of the CDR3 is 16 residues. The CDR3 is CASTRTWGNSNSPLHF.

This sequence joins TRBV5-6 and TRBJ2-1; no DNA is available, so the TRBD1 call from TCRdb remains unchecked. Germline CDR1 SGHDT, CDR2 YYEEEE. The CDR3 totals 15 residues. The CDR3: CASSTQGQGYNEQFF.

According to its frequency, this clonotype is medium-sized. The rearrangement joins TRBV6-1 to TRBJ1-5. CDR1 is MNHNS, CDR2 SASEGT, per germline. The CDR3 covers 18 residues. This CDR3 reads CASSEAPNFGQSNQPQHF.

The chain employs TRBV6-5 and TRBJ2-7; lacking DNA, the TRBD1 call made by TCRdb goes unchecked. The CDR3 has 18 amino acids. Germline assignment: CDR1 MNHEY and CDR2 SVGAGI. CDR3 sequence: CASSYSPGQGKLAYEQYF.

This chain joins TRBV10-3 and TRBJ1-6; the TCRdb D gene call, TRBD1, has no DNA to confirm it. The CDR3 length is 15 residues. Germline values: CDR1 ENHRY, CDR2 SYGVKD. The CDR3 region is CAISEGTLMNSPLHF.

The chain recombines TRBV27 with TRBJ2-1; the TRBD1 assignment by TCRdb is unverifiable without DNA. Per the germline V gene, CDR1 is MNHEY and CDR2 is SMNVEV (reference sequence). This CDR3 contains 16 residues. The CDR3 reads CASSLRLGHSYNEQFF.